Following are 7 T cell receptor beta chains from one sample sequenced in a study of glioma-infiltrating T cells. TCR alpha and beta CDR3 regions were amplified from RNA using iRepertoire nested multiplex PCR. TCRdb processed the multiplex PCR reads anew with MiXCR; each CDR3 protein has one entry. The data contain about 400,000 distinct CDR3 sequences, 41% of them singletons. Sequences were obtained from glioma tissue, nonneoplastic brain tissue, or PBMCs (not recorded which). These receptor sequences come from a human donor with low-grade glioma or glioblastoma, undergoing nonglioma brain surgery, or in good health (not recorded which).

The sample holds a few counts of this clonotype. The chain employs TRBV7-9 and TRBJ2-5, with 8 bases identical to TRBD1. The junction had 8 bases not matched to a gene; V was cut back by 6 bases and J by 5 bases. CDR1 is SEHNR and CDR2 is FQNEAQ in the germline V gene (reference sequence). This CDR3 contains 14 residues. CDR3 amino acids: CASSSSRGLETQYF. CDR3 in DNA: TGTGCCAGCAGTTCTAGCAGGGGGCTGGAGACCCAGTACTTC.

Regarding this clonotype: A read error may produce the germline difference seen at one junction end. CDR3: CASSGPRGEQCF. The CDR3 DNA is TGTGCCAGCAGTGGGCCCAGAGGCGAGCAGTGCTTC. The rearrangement links TRBV7-9 to TRBJ2-7; no clear D gene. CDR1 SEHNR and CDR2 FQNEAQ come from the germline V gene (reference sequence). The CDR3 covers 12 residues. The variable domain in full, completed from reference TRBV7-9 and TRBJ2-7, reads DTGVSQNPRHKITKRGQNVTFRCDPISEHNRLYWYRQTLGQGPEFLTYFQNEAQLEKSRLLSDRFSAERPKGSFSTLEIQRTEQGDSAMYLCASSGPRGEQCFGPGTRLTVT.

This clonotype was seen repeatedly, ten times or more. V is TRBV25-1 and J is TRBJ2-1; D unclear. The germline V gene encodes CDR1 MGHDK and CDR2 SYGVNS. V lost 4 bases to trimming and J lost 10 bases, with 8 bases between them. The CDR3 spans 11 residues. CDR3: CASSGLGEQFF. Written as DNA, the CDR3 is TGTGCCAGCAGTGGACTGGGGGAGCAGTTCTTC.

V gene TRBV20-1 combines with J gene TRBJ2-3; no definite D call. The CDR3 is made up of 14 amino acids. The germline gives CDR1 DFQATT, CDR2 SNEGSKA (reference sequence). Between the trimmed V and J ends, which lost 0 bases and 4 bases, there was a span of 11 bases. The CDR3 DNA reads TGCAGTGCTAGAGATATTGCGTCAGCAGATACGCAGTATTTT. It specifies CSARDIASADTQYF.

This clonotype appeared many times. V is TRBV6-2 or TRBV6-3 and J is TRBJ1-5; D gene unclear. The CDR3 has 13 amino acids. Germline V CDR1 and CDR2: MNHEY, SVGEGT. V was pared by 2 bases and J by 7 bases, with 9 bases between. CDR3 bases: TGTGCCAGCAGTTACCCGGGTCCCCAGCCCCAGCATTTT. Protein product: CASSYPGPQPQHF.

Of note for this clonotype: This may stem from a read error, because a much larger clone lies one nucleotide away. This rearrangement joins TRBV27 to TRBJ2-7; D may be TRBD1 (5 bases). From germline, CDR1 is MNHEY and CDR2 SMNVEV (reference sequence). The V gene lost 4 bases and the J gene lost 5 bases, with 15 bases spanning the gap. The CDR3 length is 14 residues. CDR3 sequence reads: CASSSRRKGNEQYF. The CDR3 DNA reads as TGTGCCAGCAGTTCCCGACGCAAGGGGAACGAGCAGTACTTC.

This rearrangement joins TRBV10-3 to TRBJ1-5; D call uncertain. CDR3 length: 13 amino acids. Deletions cut 4 bases from V and 3 bases from J, with 7 bases between. In germline, CDR1 is ENHRY, CDR2 SYGVKD. The CDR3 sequence: CAISGQINQPQHF. The CDR3 DNA reads TGTGCCATCAGTGGGCAGATCAATCAGCCCCAGCATTTT.